The 9 T cell receptor beta chains listed next were all sequenced from one sample in a study of PD-1 blockade in classical Hodgkin lymphoma (dated by TCRdb to 2018 to 2021). Reading the label with the study, this specimen's time point is: cycle 2 day 1 (C2D1) of nivolumab. Every trial patient had relapsed following autologous stem cell transplantation, and prior brentuximab vedotin exposure was what differed among cohorts A, B and C. To prepare the library, the immunoSEQ multiplex PCR assay was applied. TCRdb re-hosts the immuneACCESS table, in-frame sequences only. Its copies lack some clones; in the studies checked, an unresolved V gene accounts for under half of them, and the cause for the rest is not known. For this sample the table gives about 37,000 clones, of which over 65% were detected only once. About 15% of the sample goes to the ten largest clones. Sequencing was performed on peripheral blood mononuclear cells (PBMCs), taken before the second cycle of nivolumab. The receptors come from a human donor with classical Hodgkin lymphoma.

The chain joins TRBV7-6 to TRBJ2-2, with TRBD1 as a possible D gene (8 bases). V was shortened by 4 bases and J by 6 bases, with 18 bases between the two germline ends. The length of the CDR3 is 16 residues. Germline V gene sequence: CDR1 SGHVS, CDR2 FNYEAQ. The CDR3 sequence: CASSSSNRGRAGELFF. The DNA of the CDR3 is TGTGCCAGCAGCTCAAGTAACAGGGGGAGGGCCGGGGAGCTGTTTTTT.

This chain uses TRBV6-6 with TRBJ1-5; 7 bases are shared with TRBD1. Germline V lookup: CDR1 MNHNY, CDR2 SVGAGI (reference sequence). The CDR3 has 15 amino acids. With V trimmed by 6 bases and J by 0 bases, 5 bases remained unmatched. The CDR3 loop is CASRQGRYSNQPQHF. The DNA of the CDR3 is TGTGCCAGCAGACAGGGGAGATATAGCAATCAGCCCCAGCATTTT.

The DNA of the CDR3 is TGTGCCAGCAGCTCCGCAGGGGGCCAAGAGACCCAGTACTTC. Protein sequence: CASSSAGGQETQYF. The chain employs TRBV5-6 and TRBJ2-5; 7 nucleotides match TRBD1. The CDR3 contains 14 residues. The J segment lost 1 base and the V segment lost 3 bases, leaving 3 bases of the junction unmatched. Germline CDR1 SGHDT, CDR2 YYEEEE.

This rearrangement joins TRBV10-3 to TRBJ2-5, with TRBD1 matching 11 bases. Trimming took 6 bases from V and 3 from J; bases not matched to a gene: 3. This CDR3 contains 14 residues. The germline V gene encodes CDR1 ENHRY and CDR2 SYGVKD. In DNA, the CDR3 is TGTGCCATCAGGGGACAGGGGGGCGAAGAGACCCAGTACTTC. This translates into CAIRGQGGEETQYF.

The J gene is TRBJ1-1, the V gene TRBV5-1; possibly TRBD1 for D (6 bases). This CDR3 is 14 amino acids long. V lost 1 base to trimming and J lost 6 bases, with 13 bases between them. The V gene's germline CDR1 is SGHRS and CDR2 YFSETQ. CDR3 in amino acids: CASSLLGGRAEAFF. CDR3 nucleotide sequence: TGCGCCAGCAGCTTGCTTGGGGGCAGGGCTGAAGCTTTCTTT.

The chain links TRBV7-8 to TRBJ1-3; D is possibly TRBD1 (6 bases). The germline V and J ends were trimmed by 5 bases and 3 bases, with 14 bases remaining between them. Germline V lookup: CDR1 SGHVS, CDR2 FQNEAQ. CDR3 size: 15 residues. The CDR3 sequence is CASSPSQTGGNTIYF. CDR3 bases: TGTGCCAGCAGCCCGAGCCAGACAGGTGGAAACACCATATATTTT.

There are a few counts of this clone. This chain connects TRBV2 to TRBJ2-1; D is unclear. This CDR3 has 10 residues. The germline CDR1 and CDR2 sequences are SNHLY and FYNNEI. The V end was cut by 6 bases, the J end by 10 bases, with 7 bases between. The CDR3 bases are TGTGCCAGCAGGGCCGGGGAGCAGTTCTTC. This codes for CASRAGEQFF.

The chain has TRBV10-2 and TRBJ2-3, with 9 bases aligning to TRBD2. The J segment lost 6 bases and the V segment lost 4 bases, leaving 5 bases of the junction unmatched. The CDR3 contains 14 residues. Germline V gene data show CDR1 as WSHSY and CDR2 as SAAADI. Here the CDR3 DNA reads TGCGCCAGCAGTGCGAGACTAGCGGACGATACGCAGTATTTT. Translating it yields CASSARLADDTQYF.

In DNA form, the CDR3 reads TGTGCCATGGGGAGGGACAATAACTATGGCTACACCTTC. Its translation is CAMGRDNNYGYTF. The chain combines TRBV7-2 with TRBJ1-2; D is perhaps TRBD1 (6 bases). The CDR3 runs 13 residues. Germline-derived CDR1 and CDR2 are SGHTA and FQGNSA. V dropped 10 bases and J dropped 1 base, with 13 bases sitting between them. Full variable domain (remainder filled in from reference TRBV7-2 and TRBJ1-2): GAGVSQSPSNKVTEKGKDVELRCDPISGHTALYWYRQSLGQGLEFLIYFQGNSAPDKSGLPSDRFSAERTGGSVSTLTIQRTQQEDSAVYLCAMGRDNNYGYTFGSGTRLTVV.